This T cell receptor (beta chain) was sequenced in a study of monozygotic twins with cystic fibrosis. Overall study context: With about 15 PCR cycles, barcoded libraries came from roughly 2.8 micrograms of fragmented DNA. General study points: In 13 of 16 pairs, V gene usage was closest to the co-twin's. Median Simpson clonality of approximately 0.0088 suggested naive T cells predominated. Monozygotic CF twin pairs shared significantly more nucleotide-identical clonotypes than unrelated CF individuals did.

The repertoire was sequenced with immunoSEQ multiplex PCR; TCRdb's copy has only in-frame clones and lacks some. The sample records about 17,000 clones, around 97% being singletons. V shed 8 bases, J shed 5 bases, and the junction held 6 bases outside the gene matches. CDR1 is SNHLY and CDR2 is FYNNEI in the germline V gene. This CDR3 is built from 14 residues. With regard to this clone: The antigen remains undetermined.

Sequences were obtained from blood. This sequence originates from a girl aged 2 to 10 with cystic fibrosis. The rearrangement joins TRBV2 to TRBJ1-4; 9 bases match TRBD1. CDR3 DNA sequence: TGTGCCAGCGGGATGGACAGGGGAAATGAAAAACTGTTTTTT. Translation: CASGMDRGNEKLFF. Filled out from reference TRBV2 and TRBJ1-4, the complete variable domain reads EPEVTQTPSHQVTQMGQEVILRCVPISNHLYFYWYRQILGQKVEFLVSFYNNEISEKSEIFDDQFSVERPDGSNFTLKIRSTKLEDSAMYFCASGMDRGNEKLFFGSGTQLSVL.